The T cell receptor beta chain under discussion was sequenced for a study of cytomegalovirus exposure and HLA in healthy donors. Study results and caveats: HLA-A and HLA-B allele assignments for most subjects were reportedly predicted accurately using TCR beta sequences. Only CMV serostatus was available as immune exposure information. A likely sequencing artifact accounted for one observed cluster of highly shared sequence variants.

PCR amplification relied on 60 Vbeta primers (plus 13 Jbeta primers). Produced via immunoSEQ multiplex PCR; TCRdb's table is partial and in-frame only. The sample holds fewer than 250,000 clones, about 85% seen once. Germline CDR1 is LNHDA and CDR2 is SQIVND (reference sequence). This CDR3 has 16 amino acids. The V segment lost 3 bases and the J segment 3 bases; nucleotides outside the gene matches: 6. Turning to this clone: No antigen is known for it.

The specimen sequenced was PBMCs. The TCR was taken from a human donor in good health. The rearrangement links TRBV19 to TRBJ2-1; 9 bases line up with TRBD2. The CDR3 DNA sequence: TGTGCCAGTAGTATGCAGGGACTAGCCCACTACAATGAGCAGTTCTTC. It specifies CASSMQGLAHYNEQFF.